This entry lists 24 T cell receptor beta chains sequenced from one sample in a study of T cell responses to AZD1222 COVID-19 vaccine. The method was immunoSEQ multiplex PCR; TCRdb's version includes in-frame clones alone and lacks a portion of them. The sample has about 120,000 clones; 75% to 95% are singletons. Specimen: peripheral blood, collected on day 0 of AZD1222 vaccination. These receptors were obtained from an adult in good health.

The chain carries TRBV7-3 and TRBJ2-2; D uncertain. The CDR3 sequence is 15 residues long. Between the trimmed V and J ends, which lost 1 base and 6 bases, there was a span of 12 bases. CDR1 and CDR2 from the germline V gene are SGHTA and FQGTGA. The CDR3 loop reads CASSLMGPGAGELFF. The CDR3 DNA is TGTGCCAGCAGCTTAATGGGTCCAGGCGCCGGGGAGCTGTTTTTT.

The J gene is TRBJ1-2, the V gene TRBV7-2, with 8 bases that match TRBD1. This CDR3 comprises 13 residues. Germline CDR1 is SGHTA and CDR2 is FQGNSA. V gave up 4 bases and J gave up 8 bases; unmatched junction bases: 6. In DNA, the CDR3 is TGTGCCAGCAGCTCCAGGGACAGGAAGGGCTACACCTTC. Its protein is CASSSRDRKGYTF.

DNA for the CDR3: TGTGCCAGCAGCCCTGACAGGGTTCGCAATGAGCAGTTCTTC. Translating it yields CASSPDRVRNEQFF. The chain carries TRBV7-3 and TRBJ2-1; 7 positions match TRBD1. Germline V gives CDR1 SGHTA, CDR2 FQGTGA. V shed 5 bases and J 6 bases; nucleotides not matched to a gene: 7. The CDR3 extends over 14 amino acids.

This chain connects TRBV24-1 to TRBJ1-5; D unresolved. The germline V and J ends were trimmed by 0 bases and 9 bases, with 11 bases remaining between them. This CDR3 comprises 14 residues. CDR1 is KGHDR, CDR2 SFDVKD, per germline. Here the CDR3 DNA reads TGTGCCACCAGTGATTTGGGGCGGGAGAGGCCCCAGCATTTT. It specifies CATSDLGRERPQHF.

The chain employs TRBV6-1 and TRBJ1-5; D gene unclear. Trimming pared 2 bases from V and 11 bases from J, leaving 10 bases between. The CDR3 sequence is 12 residues long. CDR1 and CDR2 (germline): MNHNS, SASEGT. The chain's CDR3 is CASSEKTFAQHF. The CDR3 nucleotides are TGTGCCAGCAGTGAAAAGACCTTTGCCCAGCATTTT.

This CDR3 is CASSLNPSYEQYF. CDR3 nucleotides: TGTGCCAGCAGCTTAAACCCATCCTACGAGCAGTACTTC. V and J are TRBV7-3 and TRBJ2-7, with D unclear. Germline CDR1 SGHTA, CDR2 FQGTGA. The CDR3 extends over 13 amino acids. V lost 1 base and J 1 base, leaving 5 bases between the germline ends.

This chain connects TRBV7-3 to TRBJ2-3; a possible D gene is TRBD2 (5 bases). Trimming took 5 bases from V and 1 from J, leaving 16 bases between them. Germline-derived CDR1 and CDR2 are SGHTA and FQGTGA. This CDR3 has 16 amino acids. The CDR3 region is CASSPVPRGGTDTQYF. CDR3 DNA: TGTGCCAGCAGCCCAGTCCCTCGGGGTGGCACAGATACGCAGTATTTT.

A single count supports this clone. The genes are TRBV5-1 and TRBJ2-7; D is possibly TRBD2 (6 bases). CDR3 length: 14 residues. In germline, CDR1 is SGHRS, CDR2 YFSETQ. Trimming shortened V by 3 bases and J by 7 bases, and 17 bases separated the two germline ends. The CDR3 nucleotides are TGCGCCAGCAGCTGGGGACGGGAGTCTGGGGAGCAGTACTTC. Protein product: CASSWGRESGEQYF.

The V gene is TRBV20-1, the J gene TRBJ2-7; D gene unclear. V was trimmed by 3 bases and J by 2 bases, leaving 14 bases between them. This CDR3 region has 14 residues. The germline V gene has CDR1 DFQATT and CDR2 SNEGSKA (reference sequence). The CDR3 nucleotides read TGCAGTGCTAGTAGGTCGACGGTACCCTACGAGCAGTACTTC. Its protein is CSASRSTVPYEQYF.

The CDR3 reads CASREQGGQETQYF. DNA for the CDR3: TGCGCCAGCAGAGAACAGGGCGGACAAGAGACCCAGTACTTC. The V and J genes are TRBV5-1 and TRBJ2-5, with a possible D match to TRBD1 (6 bases). Germline assignment: CDR1 SGHRS and CDR2 YFSETQ. The germline V and J ends were trimmed by 5 bases and 2 bases, with 13 bases remaining between them. The CDR3 is made up of 14 amino acids.

The V call is TRBV12-5, the J call TRBJ2-5; TRBD2 matches at 11 bases. The CDR3 is made up of 19 amino acids. With 2 bases clipped from V and 4 bases from J, the junction kept 15 bases outside the gene matches. In germline, CDR1 is LGHNT, CDR2 FRNRAP. For the CDR3, the DNA is TGTGCTAGTGGTTTGTCACTGTTACTAGCGGGAGCGGCGGGAGAGACCCAGTACTTC. Its translation is CASGLSLLLAGAAGETQYF.

The rearrangement joins TRBV28 to TRBJ1-1; D unclear. The V end lost 7 bases, the J end lost 7 bases, and 13 bases lay between the germline ends. This CDR3 is built from 12 residues. Germline V lookup: CDR1 MDHEN, CDR2 SYDVKM. The DNA for the CDR3 is TGTGCCAGCAAAGGGTTTCCCGGTGAAGCTTTCTTT. Residues: CASKGFPGEAFF.

This clone was recorded once. The genes are TRBV30 and TRBJ1-2, with 9 bases identical to TRBD1. The V segment lost 2 bases and the J segment 8 bases; nucleotides outside the gene matches: 9. In germline, CDR1 is GTSNPN, CDR2 SVGIG (reference sequence). The CDR3 loop spans 14 amino acids. CDR3 bases: TGTGCCTGGAGTCATATACAGGGGGCAGGCGGCTACACCTTC. Amino acid sequence: CAWSHIQGAGGYTF.

The gene calls are TRBV11-2 and TRBJ2-7, with 11 bases that match TRBD2. The CDR3 sequence is 16 residues long. Germline loops: CDR1 SGHAT, CDR2 FQNNGV. With V trimmed by 5 bases and J by 2 bases, 8 bases remained unmatched. The CDR3 region has the DNA TGTGCCAGCAGCCCCCGGGGACTAGCGGAAACCTACGAGCAGTACTTC. As protein: CASSPRGLAETYEQYF.

V usage is TRBV11-3 and J usage is TRBJ1-4; D might be TRBD1 (5 bases). Trimming removed 3 bases from V and 8 bases from J, with 16 bases in between. Germline CDR1 and CDR2: SGHNT and YENEEA. The CDR3 totals 15 residues. The CDR3, as DNA: TGTGCCAGCAGCTTCGGGACGGGGGGGGAGGAAAAACTGTTTTTT. This sequence encodes CASSFGTGGEEKLFF.

The rearrangement links TRBV12-3 or TRBV12-4 to TRBJ2-1; no definite D call. Between the trimmed V and J ends, which lost 3 bases and 1 base, there was a span of 4 bases. The CDR3 is 13 amino acids. The DNA for the CDR3 is TGTGCCAGCAGTTTCTTTTCCTACAATGAGCAGTTCTTC. The encoded protein is CASSFFSYNEQFF.

The rearrangement links TRBV30 to TRBJ1-6; D gene uncertain. CDR3 size: 13 residues. Trimming shortened V by 1 base and J by 3 bases, and 4 bases separated the two germline ends. Germline loops: CDR1 GTSNPN, CDR2 SVGIG (reference sequence). The CDR3 bases are TGTGCCTGGAGTGCAAGCTATAATTCACCCCTCCACTTT. Translated, it gives CAWSASYNSPLHF.

This rearrangement joins TRBV9 to TRBJ2-3; D gene ambiguous. V lost 0 bases and J 8 bases, leaving 10 bases between the germline ends. This CDR3 has 13 amino acids. Germline CDR1 and CDR2: SGDLS and YYNGEE. The CDR3 spells CASSVVLGSTQYF. CDR3 nucleotides: TGTGCCAGCAGCGTAGTTCTGGGTAGTACGCAGTATTTT.

This clone was recorded at least ten times. The gene calls are TRBV3-1 (or the pseudogene TRBV3-2) and TRBJ1-4, with 9 bases fitting TRBD1. V lost 4 bases, J lost 11 bases, and 8 bases stayed unmatched. The CDR3 covers 14 residues. From germline, CDR1 is LGHDT and CDR2 YNNKEL (reference sequence). The DNA for the CDR3 is TGTGCCAGCAGCCTCAATCAAGGACAGGGGAAACTGTTTTTT. It specifies CASSLNQGQGKLFF.

V gene TRBV28 combines with J gene TRBJ2-7; 7 nucleotides match TRBD2. This CDR3 comprises 14 residues. The V gene's germline CDR1 is MDHEN and CDR2 SYDVKM. After removal of 6 bases from V and 4 bases from J, the junction contained 9 bases not matched to a gene. CDR3 nucleotide sequence: TGTGCCAGCAGCGACGGGGGGTCAAGTTACGAGCAGTACTTC. Translated, it gives CASSDGGSSYEQYF.

V and J are TRBV10-3 and TRBJ2-7; TRBD2 aligns across 10 bases. Germline CDR1 reads ENHRY; CDR2 reads SYGVKD. The trim removed 6 bases at V and 6 bases at J, leaving 8 bases unmatched. CDR3 size: 14 residues. CDR3 amino acids: CAIRGLAGAGEQYF. The CDR3, as DNA: TGTGCCATCAGGGGTCTAGCGGGGGCAGGCGAGCAGTACTTC.

In DNA, the CDR3 is TGTGCCAGCAGTTTCTTGGACAGGAGCAATCAGCCCCAGCATTTT. Its protein product is CASSFLDRSNQPQHF. The chain couples TRBV28 to TRBJ1-5, with TRBD1 identical over 7 bases. CDR3 length: 15 residues. Germline V CDR1 and CDR2: MDHEN, SYDVKM. After removal of 3 bases from V and 1 base from J, the junction contained 3 bases not matched to a gene.

J is TRBJ1-2 and V is TRBV10-1, with D perhaps TRBD1 (6 bases). Germline V gives CDR1 WNHNN, CDR2 SYGVQD (reference sequence). Trimming shortened V by 6 bases and J by 4 bases, and 15 bases separated the two germline ends. The CDR3 consists of 14 residues. CDR3 DNA sequence: TGCGCCAGCAGCAACGGGACATCCTCCTATGGCTACACCTTC. Protein sequence: CASSNGTSSYGYTF.

V gene TRBV6-1 combines with J gene TRBJ1-6; D gene uncertain. V lost 1 base and J 8 bases, leaving 12 bases between the germline ends. The germline gives CDR1 MNHNS, CDR2 SASEGT. The CDR3 loop spans 15 amino acids. The CDR3 protein is CASSEGSGIYSPLHF. CDR3 in DNA: TGTGCCAGCAGTGAAGGTTCCGGAATTTATTCACCCCTCCACTTT.